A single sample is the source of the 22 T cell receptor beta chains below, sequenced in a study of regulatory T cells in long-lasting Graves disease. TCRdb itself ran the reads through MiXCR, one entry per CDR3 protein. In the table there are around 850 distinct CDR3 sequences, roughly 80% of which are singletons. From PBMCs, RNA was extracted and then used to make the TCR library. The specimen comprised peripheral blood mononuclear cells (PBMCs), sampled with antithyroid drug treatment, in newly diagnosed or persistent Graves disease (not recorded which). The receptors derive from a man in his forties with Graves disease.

CDR3 loop: CSASSGRAQETQYF. The CDR3 nucleotides read TGCAGTGCTAGTAGCGGGAGGGCCCAAGAGACCCAGTACTTC. The chain employs TRBV20-1 and TRBJ2-5, with 11 bases lining up with TRBD2. With 3 bases clipped from V and 1 base from J, the junction kept 1 base outside the gene matches. The CDR3 consists of 14 residues. Per the germline V gene, CDR1 is DFQATT and CDR2 is SNEGSKA (reference sequence).

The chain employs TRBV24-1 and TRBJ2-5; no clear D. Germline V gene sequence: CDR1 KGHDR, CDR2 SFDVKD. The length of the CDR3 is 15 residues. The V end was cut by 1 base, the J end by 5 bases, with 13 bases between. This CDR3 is CATSDLASGKETQYF. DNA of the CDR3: TGTGCCACCAGTGATTTAGCGAGTGGCAAGGAGACCCAGTACTTC.

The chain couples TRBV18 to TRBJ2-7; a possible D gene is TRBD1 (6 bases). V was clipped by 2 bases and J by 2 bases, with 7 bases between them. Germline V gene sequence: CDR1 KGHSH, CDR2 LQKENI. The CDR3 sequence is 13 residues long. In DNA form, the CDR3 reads TGTGCCAGCTCACCATACAGGGCCTACGAGCAGTACTTC. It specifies CASSPYRAYEQYF.

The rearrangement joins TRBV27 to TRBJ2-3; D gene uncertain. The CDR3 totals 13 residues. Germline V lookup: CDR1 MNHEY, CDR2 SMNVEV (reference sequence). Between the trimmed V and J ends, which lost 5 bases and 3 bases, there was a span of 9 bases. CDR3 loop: CASSGSRTDTQYF. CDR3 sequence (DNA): TGTGCCAGCAGTGGTTCTCGGACAGATACGCAGTATTTT.

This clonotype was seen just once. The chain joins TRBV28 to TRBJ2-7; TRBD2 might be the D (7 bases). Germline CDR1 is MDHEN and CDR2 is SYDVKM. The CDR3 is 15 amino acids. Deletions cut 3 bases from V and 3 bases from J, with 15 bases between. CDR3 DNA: TGTGCCAGCAGTTTGACGTACAGGGAGGGCTACGAGCAGTACTTC. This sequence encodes CASSLTYREGYEQYF.

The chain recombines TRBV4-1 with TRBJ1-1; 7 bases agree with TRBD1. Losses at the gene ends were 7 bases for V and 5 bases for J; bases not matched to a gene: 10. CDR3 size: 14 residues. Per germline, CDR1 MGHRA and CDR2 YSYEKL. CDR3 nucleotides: TGCGCCAGCACCCGGGAGGAGGGGGCGACTGAAGCTTTCTTT. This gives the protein CASTREEGATEAFF.

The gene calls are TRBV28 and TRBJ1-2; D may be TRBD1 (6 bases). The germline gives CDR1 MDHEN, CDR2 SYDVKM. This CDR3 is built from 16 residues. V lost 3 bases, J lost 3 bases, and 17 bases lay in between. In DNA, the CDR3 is TGTGCCAGCAGTTTCCCAGCTACAGGGAGCTACTATGGCTACACCTTC. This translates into CASSFPATGSYYGYTF.

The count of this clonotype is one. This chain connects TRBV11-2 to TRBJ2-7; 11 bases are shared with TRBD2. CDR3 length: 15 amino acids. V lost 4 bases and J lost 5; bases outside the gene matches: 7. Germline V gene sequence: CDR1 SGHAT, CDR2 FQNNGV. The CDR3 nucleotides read TGTGCCAGCAGCTCTGGTAGCGGGAGGGCCAACGAGCAGTACTTC. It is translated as CASSSGSGRANEQYF.

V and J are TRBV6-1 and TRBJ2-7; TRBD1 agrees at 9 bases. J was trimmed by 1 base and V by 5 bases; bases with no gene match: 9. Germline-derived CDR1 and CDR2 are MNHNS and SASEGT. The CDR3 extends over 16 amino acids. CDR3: CASSPSDRGFSYEQYF. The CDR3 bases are TGTGCCAGCAGTCCTTCAGACAGGGGGTTTTCCTACGAGCAGTACTTC.

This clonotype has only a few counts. CDR3 DNA: TGTGCCAGTAGTATAACCGGGACAGGGTTCCATCAGCCCCAGCATTTT. Protein: CASSITGTGFHQPQHF. The chain is built from TRBV19 and TRBJ1-5; 9 bases map to TRBD1. Germline V lookup: CDR1 LNHDA, CDR2 SQIVND (reference sequence). The CDR3 has 16 amino acids. V trimming: 2 bases; J trimming: 5 bases; junction bases outside the gene matches: 7.

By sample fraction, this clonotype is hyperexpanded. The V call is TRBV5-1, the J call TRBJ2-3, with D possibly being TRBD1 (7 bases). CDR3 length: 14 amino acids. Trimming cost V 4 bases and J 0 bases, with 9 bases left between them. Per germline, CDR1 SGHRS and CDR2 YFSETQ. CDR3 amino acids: CASSAGQSTDTQYF. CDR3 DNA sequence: TGCGCCAGCAGCGCGGGACAGAGCACAGATACGCAGTATTTT.

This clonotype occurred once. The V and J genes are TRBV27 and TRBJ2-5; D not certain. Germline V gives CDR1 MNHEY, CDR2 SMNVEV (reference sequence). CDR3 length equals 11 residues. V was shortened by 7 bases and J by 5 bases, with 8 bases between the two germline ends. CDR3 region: CASNLNETQYF. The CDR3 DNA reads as TGTGCCAGCAACCTAAACGAGACCCAGTACTTC.

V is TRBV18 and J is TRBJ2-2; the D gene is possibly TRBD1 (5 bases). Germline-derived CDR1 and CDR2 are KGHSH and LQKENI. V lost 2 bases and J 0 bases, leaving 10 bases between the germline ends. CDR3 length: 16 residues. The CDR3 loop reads CASSPGRVANTGELFF. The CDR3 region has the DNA TGTGCCAGCTCACCAGGCAGGGTCGCGAACACCGGGGAGCTGTTTTTT. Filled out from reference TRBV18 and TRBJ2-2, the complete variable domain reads NAGVMQNPRHLVRRRGQEARLRCSPMKGHSHVYWYRQLPEEGLKFMVYLQKENIIDESGMPKERFSAEFPKEGPSILRIQQVVRGDSAAYFCASSPGRVANTGELFFGEGSRLTVL.

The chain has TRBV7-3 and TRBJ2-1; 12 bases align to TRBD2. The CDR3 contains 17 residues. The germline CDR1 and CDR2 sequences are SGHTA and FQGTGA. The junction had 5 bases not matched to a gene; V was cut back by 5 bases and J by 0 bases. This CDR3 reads CASSILAGGSSYNEQFF. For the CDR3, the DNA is TGTGCCAGCAGCATTCTAGCGGGAGGGAGCTCCTACAATGAGCAGTTCTTC. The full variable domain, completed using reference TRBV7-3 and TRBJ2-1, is GAGVSQTPSNKVTEKGKYVELRCDPISGHTALYWYRQSLGQGPEFLIYFQGTGAADDSGLPNDRFFAVRPEGSVSTLKIQRTERGDSAVYLCASSILAGGSSYNEQFFGPGTRLTVL.

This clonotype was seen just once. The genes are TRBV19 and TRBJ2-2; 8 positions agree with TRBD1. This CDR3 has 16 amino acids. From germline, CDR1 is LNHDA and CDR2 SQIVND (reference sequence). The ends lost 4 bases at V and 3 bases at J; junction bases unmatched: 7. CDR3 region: CASSSPDRVYTGELFF. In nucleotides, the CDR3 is TGTGCCAGTAGTAGCCCGGACAGGGTATACACCGGGGAGCTGTTTTTT.

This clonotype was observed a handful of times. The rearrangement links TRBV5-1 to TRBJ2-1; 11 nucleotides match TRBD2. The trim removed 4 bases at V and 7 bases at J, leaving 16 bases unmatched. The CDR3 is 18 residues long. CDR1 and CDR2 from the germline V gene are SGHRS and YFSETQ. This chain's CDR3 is CASSPWGVAGGPGNEQFF. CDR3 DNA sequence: TGCGCCAGCAGCCCCTGGGGGGTAGCGGGAGGGCCGGGGAATGAGCAGTTCTTC.

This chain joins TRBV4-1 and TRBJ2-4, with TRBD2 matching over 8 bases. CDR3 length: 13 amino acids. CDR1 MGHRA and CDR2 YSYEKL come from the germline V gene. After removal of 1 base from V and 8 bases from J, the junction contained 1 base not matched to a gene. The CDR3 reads CASSQGLAHIQYF. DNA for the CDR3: TGCGCCAGCAGCCAAGGACTAGCGCACATTCAGTACTTC.

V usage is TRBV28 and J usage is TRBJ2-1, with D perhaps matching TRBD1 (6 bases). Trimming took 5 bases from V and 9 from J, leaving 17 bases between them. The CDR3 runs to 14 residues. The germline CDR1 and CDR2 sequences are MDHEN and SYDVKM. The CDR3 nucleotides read TGTGCCAGCAGTAGTCAGGGGTATAGTGGTGAGCAGTTCTTC. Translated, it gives CASSSQGYSGEQFF.

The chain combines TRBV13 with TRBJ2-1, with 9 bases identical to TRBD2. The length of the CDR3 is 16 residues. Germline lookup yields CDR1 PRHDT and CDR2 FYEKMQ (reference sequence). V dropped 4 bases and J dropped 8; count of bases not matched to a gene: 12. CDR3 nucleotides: TGTGCCAGCAGCTCCATGGGACTTAGCGGGAGCCATGAGCAGTTCTTC. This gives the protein CASSSMGLSGSHEQFF. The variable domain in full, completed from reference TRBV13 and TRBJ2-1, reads AAGVIQSPRHLIKEKRETATLKCYPIPRHDTVYWYQQGPGQDPQFLISFYEKMQSDKGSIPDRFSAQQFSDYHSELNMSSLELGDSALYFCASSSMGLSGSHEQFFGPGTRLTVL.

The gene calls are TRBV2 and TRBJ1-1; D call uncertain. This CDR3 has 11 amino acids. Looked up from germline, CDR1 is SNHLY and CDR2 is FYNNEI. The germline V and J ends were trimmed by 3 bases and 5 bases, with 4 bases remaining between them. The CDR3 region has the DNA TGTGCCAGCAGTGATCGGACTGAAGCTTTCTTT. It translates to CASSDRTEAFF.

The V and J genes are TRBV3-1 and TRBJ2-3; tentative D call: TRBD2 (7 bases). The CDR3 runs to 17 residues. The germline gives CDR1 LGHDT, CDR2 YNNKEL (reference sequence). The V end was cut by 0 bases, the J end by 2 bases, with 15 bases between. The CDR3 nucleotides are TGTGCCAGCAGCCAAGATAAGGGGGGGTGGTCCACAGATACGCAGTATTTT. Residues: CASSQDKGGWSTDTQYF.

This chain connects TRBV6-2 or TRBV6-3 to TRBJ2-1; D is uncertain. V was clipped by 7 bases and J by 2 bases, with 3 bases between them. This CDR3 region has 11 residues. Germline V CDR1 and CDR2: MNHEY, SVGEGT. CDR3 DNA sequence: TGTGCCAGCATCCCCTACAATGAGCAGTTCTTC. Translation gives CASIPYNEQFF.